The rows below give T cell receptor beta chains drawn from one sample of a study of CD8 T cells in ankylosing spondylitis. TCRdb processed the 5' RACE reads anew with MiXCR; each CDR3 protein has one entry. The sample consists of more than 35,000 distinct CDR3 sequences, 4.5% to 6% of them appearing once. The sample was blood, either unsorted or a sorted T cell fraction (not recorded which). Every receptor here comes from a male donor with ankylosing spondylitis or in good health (not recorded which). CDR3s leave out the opening cysteine and the closing phenylalanine or tryptophan. Not all rows give a size; the values are once, few, many and, for expanded clones, a class.

cdr3_length: 13
j_call: TRBJ2-2
v_call: TRBV7-2
clone_size: many
cdr3_aa: ASSLGGRSTGELF

cdr3_length: 13
j_call: TRBJ2-7
v_call: TRBV27
clone_size: many
cdr3_aa: ASRTWTVGAYEQY

cdr3_length: 13
j_call: TRBJ2-4
v_call: TRBV12-3/TRBV12-4
clone_size: many
cdr3_aa: ASSLQRTIKNIQY

cdr3_length: 13
j_call: TRBJ1-6
v_call: TRBV20-1
clone_size: many
cdr3_aa: SARGRWAPNSPLH

cdr3_length: 9
j_call: TRBJ2-7
v_call: TRBV5-1
clone_size: NA
cdr3_aa: ASSSEYEQY

cdr3_length: 11
j_call: TRBJ2-5
v_call: TRBV7-9
clone_size: many
cdr3_aa: ASSLEQLTTQY

cdr3_length: 13
j_call: TRBJ2-3
v_call: TRBV4-3
clone_size: many
cdr3_aa: ASSPKGGGADTQY

cdr3_length: 14
j_call: TRBJ1-4
v_call: TRBV28
clone_size: many
cdr3_aa: ASSSRLRQGAEKLF

cdr3_length: 11
j_call: TRBJ1-1
v_call: TRBV5-5
clone_size: many
cdr3_aa: ASRLDLNTEAF

cdr3_length: 13
j_call: TRBJ2-7
v_call: TRBV20-1
clone_size: many
cdr3_aa: SAGPGRQSSYEQY

cdr3_length: 12
j_call: TRBJ1-1
v_call: TRBV29-1
clone_size: many
cdr3_aa: SVEGGKGYTEAF

cdr3_length: 14
j_call: TRBJ1-5
v_call: TRBV5-1
clone_size: few
cdr3_aa: ASSLGGGGGNQPQH

cdr3_length: 9
j_call: TRBJ2-1
v_call: TRBV29-1
clone_size: many
cdr3_aa: SVDTYNEQF

cdr3_length: 14
j_call: TRBJ2-1
v_call: TRBV12-5
clone_size: many
cdr3_aa: ASGPDSGRNFNEQF

cdr3_length: 11
j_call: TRBJ1-1
v_call: TRBV5-1
clone_size: medium-sized
cdr3_aa: ASRETLNTEAF

cdr3_length: 10
j_call: TRBJ2-5
v_call: TRBV28
clone_size: many
cdr3_aa: ASSTSQETQY

cdr3_length: 13
j_call: TRBJ2-7
v_call: TRBV7-6
clone_size: many
cdr3_aa: ASSLGTGRSYEQY

cdr3_length: 10
j_call: TRBJ2-5
v_call: TRBV20-1
clone_size: many
cdr3_aa: SAHRESETQY

cdr3_length: 13
j_call: TRBJ2-5
v_call: TRBV15
clone_size: NA
cdr3_aa: ATSASGGDRETQY

cdr3_length: 10
j_call: TRBJ1-1
v_call: TRBV9
clone_size: many
cdr3_aa: ASSVAGGGAF

cdr3_length: 12
j_call: TRBJ1-1
v_call: TRBV5-1
clone_size: many
cdr3_aa: ASSFSTGDTEAF

cdr3_length: 12
j_call: TRBJ2-5
v_call: TRBV5-1
clone_size: many
cdr3_aa: ASSLMGTVQTQY

cdr3_length: 11
j_call: TRBJ2-1
v_call: TRBV6-2/TRBV6-3
clone_size: many
cdr3_aa: ASRVGWLNEQF

cdr3_length: 16
j_call: TRBJ2-1
v_call: TRBV5-1
clone_size: many
cdr3_aa: ASSLGPPTSGAVDEQF

cdr3_length: 11
j_call: TRBJ1-5
v_call: TRBV2
clone_size: many
cdr3_aa: ASGDRGRQPQH

cdr3_length: 14
j_call: TRBJ2-3
v_call: TRBV5-1
clone_size: many
cdr3_aa: ASSSTSGSGADTQY

cdr3_length: 10
j_call: TRBJ2-5
v_call: TRBV10-3
clone_size: many
cdr3_aa: ATAGRKETQY

cdr3_length: 13
j_call: TRBJ2-2
v_call: TRBV7-7
clone_size: many
cdr3_aa: ASRGGTGHTGELF

cdr3_length: 12
j_call: TRBJ2-5
v_call: TRBV19
clone_size: many
cdr3_aa: ASTAGGMRKTQY

cdr3_length: 11
j_call: TRBJ2-5
v_call: TRBV4-2
clone_size: many
cdr3_aa: ASSQLAVPNQY

cdr3_length: 9
j_call: TRBJ2-7
v_call: TRBV28
clone_size: many
cdr3_aa: ASQGIYEQY

cdr3_length: 13
j_call: TRBJ1-1
v_call: TRBV21-1
clone_size: once
cdr3_aa: ASSGPRDRNTEAF

cdr3_length: 9
j_call: TRBJ1-2
v_call: TRBV6-6
clone_size: many
cdr3_aa: ASSLGLGYT

cdr3_length: 14
j_call: TRBJ1-4
v_call: TRBV3-1
clone_size: many
cdr3_aa: ASSQHQGSTNEKLF

cdr3_length: 9
j_call: TRBJ2-1
v_call: TRBV15
clone_size: many
cdr3_aa: ATGARGPQF

cdr3_length: 13
j_call: TRBJ2-3
v_call: TRBV20-1
clone_size: many
cdr3_aa: SARDERGGADTQY

cdr3_length: 12
j_call: TRBJ2-5
v_call: TRBV10-3
clone_size: many
cdr3_aa: AISDTGTSETQY

cdr3_length: 12
j_call: TRBJ1-1
v_call: TRBV24-1
clone_size: many
cdr3_aa: ATSETGGLTEAF

cdr3_length: 10
j_call: TRBJ2-1
v_call: TRBV2
clone_size: many
cdr3_aa: ASSGSLSGQF

cdr3_length: 12
j_call: TRBJ2-1
v_call: TRBV5-1
clone_size: many
cdr3_aa: ASSLGGSNNEQF

cdr3_length: 11
j_call: TRBJ2-1
v_call: TRBV9
clone_size: many
cdr3_aa: ASSVAGQNEQF

cdr3_length: 11
j_call: TRBJ2-3
v_call: TRBV29-1
clone_size: many
cdr3_aa: SVDVGGQDTQY

cdr3_length: 11
j_call: TRBJ1-2
v_call: TRBV11-2
clone_size: many
cdr3_aa: ASSLDWERGYT

cdr3_length: 11
j_call: TRBJ2-7
v_call: TRBV7-2
clone_size: many
cdr3_aa: ASSLKPGYEQY

cdr3_length: 12
j_call: TRBJ1-6
v_call: TRBV27
clone_size: many
cdr3_aa: ASSPGTTNSPLH

cdr3_length: 14
j_call: TRBJ2-1
v_call: TRBV14
clone_size: many
cdr3_aa: ASSRLAGVWSNEQF

cdr3_length: 13
j_call: TRBJ2-3
v_call: TRBV7-3
clone_size: many
cdr3_aa: ASGRLAGPTDTQY

cdr3_length: 11
j_call: TRBJ2-7
v_call: TRBV20-1
clone_size: many
cdr3_aa: SARWTATYEQY

cdr3_length: 14
j_call: TRBJ2-2
v_call: TRBV5-5
clone_size: many
cdr3_aa: ASSYGPGPYTGELF

cdr3_length: 12
j_call: TRBJ2-7
v_call: TRBV29-1
clone_size: many
cdr3_aa: SALLASGIYEQY

cdr3_length: 11
j_call: TRBJ2-3
v_call: TRBV7-2
clone_size: many
cdr3_aa: ASSLLSRDTQY

cdr3_length: 11
j_call: TRBJ2-1
v_call: TRBV9
clone_size: many
cdr3_aa: ASGRGTYNEQF